Below, 20 T cell receptor beta chains from the same sample are listed, as sequenced in a study of blood T cell repertoires in COVID-19. This table comes from immunoSEQ multiplex PCR, and its TCRdb copy is limited to in-frame clones, with some not included. The table shows almost 500,000 clones, with around 85% occurring only once. The sequencing input was PBMCs or T cells enriched from blood (not recorded which). The receptors derive from a woman aged 55-69 years who had recovered from COVID-19.

The chain employs TRBV6-4 and TRBJ1-4; D perhaps matches TRBD1 (6 bases). From germline, CDR1 is MRHNA and CDR2 SNTAGT. This CDR3 is 12 amino acids long. Trimming left V 4 bases short and J 7 bases short, with 7 bases between. The CDR3 region has the DNA TGTGCCAGCAGTGTGGACAGTGAAAAACTGTTTTTT. Translation gives CASSVDSEKLFF.

This sequence joins TRBV9 and TRBJ2-2, with TRBD2 matching 10 bases. Germline trimming cut 0 bases from V and 1 base from J; bases unmatched to any gene: 0. The CDR3 totals 16 residues. Germline CDR1 SGDLS, CDR2 YYNGEE. CDR3 bases: TGTGCCAGCAGCGTAGTAGCGGGGGGGAACACCGGGGAGCTGTTTTTT. The encoded protein is CASSVVAGGNTGELFF.

The genes are TRBV13 and TRBJ2-7; a possible D gene is TRBD1 (6 bases). V lost 5 bases, J lost 3 bases, and 8 bases lay in between. The germline CDR1 and CDR2 sequences are PRHDT and FYEKMQ (reference sequence). The length of the CDR3 is 12 residues. The CDR3 spells CASSIRGYEQYV. In DNA form, the CDR3 reads TGTGCCAGCAGCATCAGGGGCTACGAGCAGTACGTC.

The rearrangement uses TRBV6-2 or TRBV6-3 and TRBJ2-7; no definite D call. This CDR3 region has 12 residues. The V and J ends lost 3 bases and 5 bases respectively, with 8 bases between them. Germline-derived CDR1 and CDR2 are MNHEY and SVGEGT. CDR3 amino acids: CASSYTVHEQYV. As DNA, the CDR3 is TGTGCCAGCAGTTATACGGTCCACGAGCAGTACGTC.

The rearrangement joins TRBV18 to TRBJ2-1; D gene uncertain. The CDR3 loop spans 13 amino acids. The germline V gene has CDR1 KGHSH and CDR2 LQKENI. Trimming left V 3 bases short and J 6 bases short, with 9 bases between. This CDR3 is CASSPPPGNEQFF. CDR3 coding DNA: TGTGCCAGCTCACCTCCTCCGGGCAATGAGCAGTTCTTC.

The chain joins TRBV5-1 to TRBJ1-3; tentatively, D is TRBD1 (5 bases). The CDR3 length is 13 residues. Trimming left V 5 bases short and J 0 bases short, with 6 bases between. From germline, CDR1 is SGHRS and CDR2 YFSETQ. CDR3 region: CASRTDSGNTIYF. The CDR3 nucleotides are TGCGCCAGCAGGACAGACTCTGGAAACACCATATATTTT.

This chain connects TRBV6-5 to TRBJ2-7, with 7 bases identical to TRBD1. With V trimmed by 1 base and J by 3 bases, 6 bases remained unmatched. This CDR3 region has 15 residues. The germline V gene has CDR1 MNHEY and CDR2 SVGAGI. The chain's CDR3 is CASSYYRGKNYEQYF. CDR3 bases: TGTGCCAGCAGTTACTACAGGGGTAAGAACTACGAGCAGTACTTC.

The rearrangement links TRBV7-2 to TRBJ1-4, with 8 bases that match TRBD1. The CDR3 totals 15 residues. Germline V gives CDR1 SGHTA, CDR2 FQGNSA. Unmatched junction bases numbered 7, after V lost 5 bases and J lost 5 bases. The chain's CDR3 is CASSLGQVRNEKLFF. CDR3 coding DNA: TGTGCCAGCAGCCTGGGACAGGTTCGGAATGAAAAACTGTTTTTT.

V and J are TRBV7-2 and TRBJ2-2; 8 bases agree with TRBD2. Trimming at V came to 10 bases and at J to 4 bases, leaving 2 bases not matched to a gene. The germline gives CDR1 SGHTA, CDR2 FQGNSA. The CDR3 sequence is 12 residues long. CDR3: CATGGATGELFF. CDR3 bases: TGTGCCACGGGGGGGGCCACCGGGGAGCTGTTTTTT.

This clone was recorded once. This sequence joins TRBV29-1 and TRBJ2-5; weak D call: TRBD1 (5 bases). The CDR3 is made up of 12 amino acids. V lost 3 bases and J lost 2, with 7 bases in between. Looked up from germline, CDR1 is SQVTM and CDR2 is ANQGSEA. This CDR3 is CSVDRQQETQYF. In DNA form, the CDR3 reads TGCAGCGTTGATAGACAGCAAGAGACCCAGTACTTC.

V usage is TRBV4-1 and J usage is TRBJ2-3; a possible D gene is TRBD2 (6 bases). The length of the CDR3 is 15 residues. V shed 1 base and J shed 1 base, with 9 bases lying between them. From germline, CDR1 is MGHRA and CDR2 YSYEKL. The CDR3 DNA reads TGCGCCAGCAGCCAAGGGGCGGGGCGCACAGATACGCAGTATTTT. It encodes CASSQGAGRTDTQYF.

The chain couples TRBV7-2 to TRBJ1-5; D is perhaps TRBD1 (5 bases). Germline assignment: CDR1 SGHTA and CDR2 FQGNSA. This CDR3 region has 14 residues. V shed 1 base and J shed 4 bases, with 8 bases lying between them. This CDR3 reads CASSLGTLNQPQHF. The CDR3 DNA follows: TGTGCCAGCAGCTTAGGGACACTTAATCAGCCCCAGCATTTT.

V is TRBV7-9 and J is TRBJ1-1; perhaps TRBD1 as D (5 bases). Per germline, CDR1 SEHNR and CDR2 FQNEAQ (reference sequence). This CDR3 contains 15 residues. V lost 4 bases, J lost 4 bases, and 16 bases lay in between. The CDR3 coding sequence is TGTGCCAGCAGCTCGCGGATCGCCGGGGGCACTGAAGCTTTCTTT. It encodes CASSSRIAGGTEAFF.

This sequence joins TRBV19 and TRBJ1-5; 8 bases align to TRBD1. Trimming removed 3 bases from V and 6 bases from J; junction bases left unmatched: 7. This CDR3 contains 15 residues. Germline-derived CDR1 and CDR2 are LNHDA and SQIVND (reference sequence). The CDR3: CASSIQGAMVQPQHF. CDR3 sequence (DNA): TGTGCCAGTAGTATTCAGGGGGCGATGGTTCAGCCCCAGCATTTT.

The chain links TRBV18 to TRBJ1-1; 7 bases are a match to TRBD1. The CDR3 is 15 residues long. Germline V lookup: CDR1 KGHSH, CDR2 LQKENI. Unmatched junction bases numbered 11, after V lost 5 bases and J lost 5 bases. The CDR3 nucleotides read TGTGCCAGCTCAGCCCTGACAGGGAGAGGAACTGAAGCTTTCTTT. This codes for CASSALTGRGTEAFF.

V is TRBV5-4 and J is TRBJ1-3; 7 bases line up with TRBD1. V shed 0 bases and J 0 bases; nucleotides not matched to a gene: 6. Germline V CDR1 and CDR2: SGHNT, YYREEE (reference sequence). This CDR3 has 17 residues. The DNA for the CDR3 is TGTGCCAGCAGCTTGGGTGGGACAGCCGGCTCTGGAAACACCATATATTTT. Translating gives CASSLGGTAGSGNTIYF.

This clone was observed a single time. The V call is TRBV9, the J call TRBJ1-1; TRBD1 matches at 7 bases. Looked up from germline, CDR1 is SGDLS and CDR2 is YYNGEE. Trimming at V came to 4 bases and at J to 1 base, leaving 4 bases not matched to a gene. There are 14 residues in the CDR3. Written as DNA, the CDR3 is TGTGCCAGCAGCCCCCGACAGGGGAACACTGAAGCTTTCTTT. It translates to CASSPRQGNTEAFF.

The chain carries TRBV12-3 or TRBV12-4 and TRBJ1-1; D possibly corresponds to TRBD1 (6 bases). The CDR3 length is 13 residues. V lost 5 bases and J lost 7, with 14 bases in between. The CDR3 protein is CASSVDSPDEAFF. The CDR3 DNA reads as TGTGCCAGCAGTGTGGACAGCCCTGATGAAGCTTTCTTT.

This sequence joins TRBV27 and TRBJ1-2; the match to TRBD1 covers 7 bases. This CDR3 comprises 16 residues. The germline gives CDR1 MNHEY, CDR2 SMNVEV (reference sequence). The junction had 11 bases not matched to a gene; V was cut back by 4 bases and J by 3 bases. CDR3: CASSSSSRQGDYGYTF. As DNA, the CDR3 is TGTGCCAGCAGTTCCTCATCCCGACAGGGTGACTATGGCTACACCTTC.

The genes are TRBV7-8 and TRBJ2-2; D possibly corresponds to TRBD1 (5 bases). CDR1 and CDR2 from the germline V gene are SGHVS and FQNEAQ. The CDR3 consists of 15 residues. The ends were cut back, 4 bases at V and 4 bases at J, with 13 bases in the middle. CDR3 protein: CASSSGLGATGELFF. CDR3 DNA: TGTGCCAGCAGCTCGGGCCTAGGGGCCACCGGGGAGCTGTTTTTT.